This T cell receptor beta chain was captured in a study of blood T cells in healthy people across ages. Points from the study as a whole: CMV status of donors was not determined, possibly confounding expanded clonotype changes.

In the case of this clonotype: Its antigen is unidentified.

Sample-barcoded 5' priming and a J-beta primer mix drove a second PCR of roughly 7 to 11 cycles. TCRdb passed the 5' RACE reads through MiXCR, listing each CDR3 protein once. The repertoire holds some 760,000 distinct CDR3 sequences, with 20% to 25% as singletons. CDR1 and CDR2 (germline): SEHNR, FQNEAQ (reference sequence). This CDR3 has 14 residues. V was clipped by 1 base and J by 8 bases; unmatched bases: 4. These data were likewise used in another study, on T cells of mothers and their children. That source reports: Random nucleotides (2-4) and sample barcodes were added by the M1S primer used in the second PCR.

Sequenced input: blood. The clonotype originates from a boy between 10 and 17 years old in good health. The chain carries TRBV7-9 and TRBJ1-2, with TRBD1 matching over 10 bases. This chain's CDR3 is CASSLGTGGGGYTF. CDR3 DNA: TGTGCCAGCAGCTTAGGGACAGGGGGAGGAGGCTACACCTTC.